This entry features one T cell receptor beta chain sequence. Its antigen is as yet unknown. This CDR3 contains 13 residues. Germline V CDR1 and CDR2: LNHDA, SQIVND (reference sequence). V lost 6 bases and J lost 1; bases outside the gene matches: 0. Sequencing used immunoSEQ multiplex PCR; TCRdb keeps in-frame clones, though not all of them. The sample has about 90,000 clones; 80% to 90% are singletons. This record comes from a study of T cell responses to AZD1222 COVID-19 vaccine. Study findings and constraints: Repertoire sampling was restricted to post-peak T cell response timepoints. Donor demographics were predominantly white British with a female majority; clonal diversity may be underestimated.

This TCR was recovered from an adult in good health. The material was peripheral blood, obtained on day 0 of AZD1222 vaccination. The chain links TRBV19 to TRBJ2-3; 8 nucleotides agree with TRBD1. The CDR3 sequence: CASRDRGTDTQYF. The DNA of the CDR3 is TGTGCCAGTAGGGACAGGGGCACAGATACGCAGTATTTT.